This T cell receptor (beta chain) originates from a study of blood T cell repertoires in COVID-19. The CDR3 totals 15 residues. Unmatched junction bases numbered 8, after V lost 3 bases and J lost 6 bases. The V gene's germline CDR1 is KGHSH and CDR2 LQKENI. Source study methods: Estimation of nucleated cell counts was performed using reference gene primer amplification. Profiling relied on immunoSEQ multiplex PCR, and the TCRdb table lists in-frame clones only, not all of them. V and J calls and clone size follow that table, whereas D and trimming were derived from the DNA. The data show more than 110,000 clones, about 80% seen once.

The sequencing sample was made of peripheral blood. The V call is TRBV18, the J call TRBJ1-1, with 9 bases fitting TRBD1. The TCR was taken from a human donor in a cohort sampled during active COVID-19. CDR3 region: CASSPWTGANSEAFF. In DNA, the CDR3 is TGTGCCAGCTCACCGTGGACAGGGGCAAACTCTGAAGCTTTCTTT.